What follows are 2 T cell receptor beta chains derived from one specimen sequenced in a study of beta chain features in type 1 diabetes. The isolated RNA, all of it, was reverse transcribed, so expressed TCRB transcripts were what got sequenced. Produced via immunoSEQ multiplex PCR; TCRdb's table is partial and in-frame only. The table includes some 270,000 clones, roughly 13% detected once. The source material was naive CD4+ T cells from blood. Receptor source: a woman in her 40s in good health.

In its sample, this clone was seen a few times. V is TRBV18 and J is TRBJ1-2; TRBD1 is a possible D gene (5 bases). This CDR3 is built from 12 residues. Germline CDR1 and CDR2: KGHSH and LQKENI. V shed 5 bases and J shed 6 bases, with 10 bases lying between them. In DNA form, the CDR3 reads TGTGCCAGCTCATCTACAGGAGATGGCTACACCTTC. Protein sequence: CASSSTGDGYTF. Combining the CDR3 with reference TRBV18 and TRBJ1-2 gives the whole variable domain NAGVMQNPRHLVRRRGQEARLRCSPMKGHSHVYWYRQLPEEGLKFMVYLQKENIIDESGMPKERFSAEFPKEGPSILRIQQVVRGDSAAYFCASSSTGDGYTFGSGTRLTVV.

This clone was recorded a few times. V usage is TRBV6-5 and J usage is TRBJ1-2; D may be TRBD1 (6 bases). This CDR3 contains 15 residues. Germline V gene lookup returns CDR1 MNHEY and CDR2 SVGAGI. With 0 bases removed from V and 3 bases from J, the gap between germline ends came to 11 bases. The CDR3 loop is CASSYSRSGDYGYTF. The CDR3 nucleotides read TGTGCCAGCAGTTACTCGAGATCAGGGGACTATGGCTACACCTTC.